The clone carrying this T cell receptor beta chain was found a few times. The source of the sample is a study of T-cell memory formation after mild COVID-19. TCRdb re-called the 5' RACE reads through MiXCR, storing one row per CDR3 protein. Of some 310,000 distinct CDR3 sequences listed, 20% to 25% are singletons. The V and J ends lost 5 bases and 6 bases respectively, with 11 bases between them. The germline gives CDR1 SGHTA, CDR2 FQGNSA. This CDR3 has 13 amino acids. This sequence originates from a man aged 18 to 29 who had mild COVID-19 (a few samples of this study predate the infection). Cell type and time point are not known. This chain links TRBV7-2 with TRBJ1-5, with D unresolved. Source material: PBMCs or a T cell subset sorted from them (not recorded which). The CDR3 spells CASSQRTAQPQHF. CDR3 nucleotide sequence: TGTGCCAGCAGCCAGCGTACGGCTCAGCCCCAGCATTTT.